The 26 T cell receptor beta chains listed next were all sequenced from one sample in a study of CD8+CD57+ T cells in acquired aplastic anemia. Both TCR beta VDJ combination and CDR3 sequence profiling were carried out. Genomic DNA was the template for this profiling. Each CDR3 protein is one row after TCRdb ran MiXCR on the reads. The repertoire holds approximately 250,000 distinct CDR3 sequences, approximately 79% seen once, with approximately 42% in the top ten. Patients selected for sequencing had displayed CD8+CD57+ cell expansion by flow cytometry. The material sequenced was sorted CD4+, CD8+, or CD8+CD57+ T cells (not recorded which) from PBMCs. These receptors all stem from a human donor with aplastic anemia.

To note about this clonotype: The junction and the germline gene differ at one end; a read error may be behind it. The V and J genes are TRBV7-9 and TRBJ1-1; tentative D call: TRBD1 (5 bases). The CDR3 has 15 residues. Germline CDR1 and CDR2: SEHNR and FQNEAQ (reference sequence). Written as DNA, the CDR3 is TGTGCCAGCAGCTTAGATAGAAGCGGGGGGACTGAAGATTTCTTT. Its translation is CASSLDRSGGTEDFF.

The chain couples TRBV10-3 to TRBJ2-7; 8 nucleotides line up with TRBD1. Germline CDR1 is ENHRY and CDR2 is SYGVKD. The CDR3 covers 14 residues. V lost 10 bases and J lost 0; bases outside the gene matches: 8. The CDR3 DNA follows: TGTGCCACCTCGGGACAGGAAATCTCCTACGAGCAGTACTTC. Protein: CATSGQEISYEQYF.

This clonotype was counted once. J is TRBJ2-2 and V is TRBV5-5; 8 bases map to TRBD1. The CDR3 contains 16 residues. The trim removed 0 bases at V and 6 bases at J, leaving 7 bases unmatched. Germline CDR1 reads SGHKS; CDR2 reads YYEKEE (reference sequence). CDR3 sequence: CASSLDRGTSAGELFF. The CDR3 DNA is TGTGCCAGCAGCTTGGACAGGGGGACATCCGCCGGGGAGCTGTTTTTT.

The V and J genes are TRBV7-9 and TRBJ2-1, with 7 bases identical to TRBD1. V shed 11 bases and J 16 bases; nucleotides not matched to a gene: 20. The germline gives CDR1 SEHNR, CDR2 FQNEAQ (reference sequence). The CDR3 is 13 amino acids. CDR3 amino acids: CAGQAGRETQYFF. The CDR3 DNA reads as TGTGCCGGACAGGCCGGTAGGGAGACCCAGTACTTCTTC.

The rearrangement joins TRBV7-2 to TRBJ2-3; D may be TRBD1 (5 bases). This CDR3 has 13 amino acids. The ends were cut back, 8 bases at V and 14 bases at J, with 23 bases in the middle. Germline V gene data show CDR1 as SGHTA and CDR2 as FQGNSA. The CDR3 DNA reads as TGTGCCAGCGGGGATGGGGCAAACGGTACAGCGTATTTT. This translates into CASGDGANGTAYF.

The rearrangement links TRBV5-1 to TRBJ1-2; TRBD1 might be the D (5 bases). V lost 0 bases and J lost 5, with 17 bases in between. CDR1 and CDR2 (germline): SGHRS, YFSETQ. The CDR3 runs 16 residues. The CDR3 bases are TGCGCCAGCAGCTTGGAGAGGGACGGGAACGTGTATGGCTACACCTTC. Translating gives CASSLERDGNVYGYTF.

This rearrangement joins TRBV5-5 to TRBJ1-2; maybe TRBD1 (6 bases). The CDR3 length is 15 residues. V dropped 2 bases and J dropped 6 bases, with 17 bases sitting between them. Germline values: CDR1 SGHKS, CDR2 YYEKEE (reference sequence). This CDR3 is CASSLGLLTGHGYTF. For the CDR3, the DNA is TGTGCCAGCAGCTTAGGTTTGTTGACAGGACATGGCTACACCTTC.

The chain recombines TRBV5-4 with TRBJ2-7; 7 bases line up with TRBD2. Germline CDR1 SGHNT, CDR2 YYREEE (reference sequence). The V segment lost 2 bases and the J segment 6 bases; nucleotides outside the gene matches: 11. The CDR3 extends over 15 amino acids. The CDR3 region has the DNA TGTGCCAGCAGCTTTACTAGCGCCGGGGCCTGCGAGCAGTACTTC. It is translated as CASSFTSAGACEQYF.

CDR3 DNA: TGCGCCAGCAGCTTGCACCCAGAGGGGACAGCCCTTTCCTACGAGCAGTACGTC. Protein product: CASSLHPEGTALSYEQYV. V is TRBV9 and J is TRBJ2-7; 7 nucleotides agree with TRBD1. Germline-derived CDR1 and CDR2 are SGDLS and YYNGEE. This CDR3 region has 18 residues.

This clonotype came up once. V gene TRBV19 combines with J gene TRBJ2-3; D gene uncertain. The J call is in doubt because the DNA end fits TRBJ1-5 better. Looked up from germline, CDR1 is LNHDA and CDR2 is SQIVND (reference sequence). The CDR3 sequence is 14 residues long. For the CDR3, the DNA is TGTGCCAGCAGTTCGGACGGTAGTCACCAGCCCCAGCATTTT. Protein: CASSSDGSHQPQHF.

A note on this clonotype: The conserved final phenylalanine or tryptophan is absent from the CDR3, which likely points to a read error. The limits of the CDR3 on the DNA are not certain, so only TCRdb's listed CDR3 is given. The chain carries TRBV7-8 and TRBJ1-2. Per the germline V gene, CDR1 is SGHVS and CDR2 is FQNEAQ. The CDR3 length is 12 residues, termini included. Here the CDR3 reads CASSLGGGGDTH.

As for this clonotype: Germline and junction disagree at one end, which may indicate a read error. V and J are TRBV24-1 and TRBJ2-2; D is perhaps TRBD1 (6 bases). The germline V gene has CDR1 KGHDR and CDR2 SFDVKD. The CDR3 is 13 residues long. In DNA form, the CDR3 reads TGTGCCACCGGGGCAGGGGACACCAGGGAGCAGCTGTTC. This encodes CATGAGDTREQLF.

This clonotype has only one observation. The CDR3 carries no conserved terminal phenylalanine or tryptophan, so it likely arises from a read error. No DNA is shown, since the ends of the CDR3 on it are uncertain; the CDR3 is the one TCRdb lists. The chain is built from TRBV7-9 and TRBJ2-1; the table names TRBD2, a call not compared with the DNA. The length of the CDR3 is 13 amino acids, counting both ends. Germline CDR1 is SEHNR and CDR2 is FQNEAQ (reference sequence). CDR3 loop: CASSSGGSGGALS.

CDR3 amino acids: CASGVGRLGEQFF. CDR3 nucleotides: TGTGCCAGCGGCGTTGGTCGGCTCGGTGAGCAGTTCTTC. The rearrangement links TRBV2 to TRBJ2-1, with D unresolved. CDR1 and CDR2 (germline): SNHLY, FYNNEI. Trimming cost V 8 bases and J 9 bases, with 17 bases left between them. CDR3 length: 13 residues.

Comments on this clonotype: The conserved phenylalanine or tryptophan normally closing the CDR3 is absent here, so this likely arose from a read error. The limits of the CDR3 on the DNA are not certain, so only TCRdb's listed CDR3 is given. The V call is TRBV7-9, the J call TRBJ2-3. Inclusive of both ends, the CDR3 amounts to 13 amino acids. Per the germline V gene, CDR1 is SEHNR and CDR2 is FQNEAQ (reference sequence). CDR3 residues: CASGFAGGDKPHY.

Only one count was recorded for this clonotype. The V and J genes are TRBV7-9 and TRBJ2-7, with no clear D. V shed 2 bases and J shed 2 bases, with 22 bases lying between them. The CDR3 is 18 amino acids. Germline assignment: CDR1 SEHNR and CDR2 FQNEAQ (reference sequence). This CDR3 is CASSLLPDGLFFAYEQYV. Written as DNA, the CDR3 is TGTGCCAGCAGCTTACTTCCAGACGGGCTGTTTTTTGCCTACGAGCAGTACGTC.

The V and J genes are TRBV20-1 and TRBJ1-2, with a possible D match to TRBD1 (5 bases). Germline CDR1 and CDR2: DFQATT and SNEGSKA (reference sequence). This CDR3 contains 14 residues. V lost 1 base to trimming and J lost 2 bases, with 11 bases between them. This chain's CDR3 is CSARGGDENYGYTF. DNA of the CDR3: TGCAGTGCTAGAGGGGGGGATGAAAACTATGGCTACACCTTC.

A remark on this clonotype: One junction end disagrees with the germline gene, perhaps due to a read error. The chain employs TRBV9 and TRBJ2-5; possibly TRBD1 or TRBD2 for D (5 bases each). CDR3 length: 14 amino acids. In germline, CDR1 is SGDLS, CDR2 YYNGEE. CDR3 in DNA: TGTGCCAGCAGCGGAGCCAGGGAGATAGAGACCCAGGACTTC. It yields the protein CASSGAREIETQDF.

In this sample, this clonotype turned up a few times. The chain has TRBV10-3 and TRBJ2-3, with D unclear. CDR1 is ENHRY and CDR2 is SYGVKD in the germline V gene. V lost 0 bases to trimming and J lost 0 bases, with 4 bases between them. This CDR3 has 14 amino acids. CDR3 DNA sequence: TGTGCCATCAGTGAGTCGTACAGCACAGATACGCAGTATTTT. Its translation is CAISESYSTDTQYF.

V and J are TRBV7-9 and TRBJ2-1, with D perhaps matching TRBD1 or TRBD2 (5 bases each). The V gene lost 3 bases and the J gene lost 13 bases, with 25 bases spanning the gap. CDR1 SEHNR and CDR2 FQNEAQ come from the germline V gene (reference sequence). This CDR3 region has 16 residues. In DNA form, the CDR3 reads TGTGCCAGCAGCTTTGAGGGGTTCACTGAAGCTTTCTTTCAGTTCTTC. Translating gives CASSFEGFTEAFFQFF.

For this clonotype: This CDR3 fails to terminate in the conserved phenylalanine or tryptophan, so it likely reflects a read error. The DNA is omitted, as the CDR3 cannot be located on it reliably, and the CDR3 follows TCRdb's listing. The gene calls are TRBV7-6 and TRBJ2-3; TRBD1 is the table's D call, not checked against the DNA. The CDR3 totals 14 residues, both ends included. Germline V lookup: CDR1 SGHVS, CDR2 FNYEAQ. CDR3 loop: CASTLARVPSGANV.

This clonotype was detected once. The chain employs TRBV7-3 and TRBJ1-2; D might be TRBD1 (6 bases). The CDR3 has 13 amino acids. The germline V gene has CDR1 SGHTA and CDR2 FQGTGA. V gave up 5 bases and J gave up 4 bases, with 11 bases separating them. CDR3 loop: CASSPTGSYGYTF. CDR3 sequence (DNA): TGTGCCAGCAGCCCCACAGGGAGCTATGGCTACACCTTC.

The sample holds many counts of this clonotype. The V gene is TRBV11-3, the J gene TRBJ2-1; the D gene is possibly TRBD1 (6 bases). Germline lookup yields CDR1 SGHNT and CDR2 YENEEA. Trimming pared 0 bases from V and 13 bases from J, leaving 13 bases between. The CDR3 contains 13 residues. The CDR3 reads CASSLDLTGGQFF. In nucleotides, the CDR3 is TGTGCCAGCAGCTTAGATCTGACAGGTGGACAGTTCTTC.

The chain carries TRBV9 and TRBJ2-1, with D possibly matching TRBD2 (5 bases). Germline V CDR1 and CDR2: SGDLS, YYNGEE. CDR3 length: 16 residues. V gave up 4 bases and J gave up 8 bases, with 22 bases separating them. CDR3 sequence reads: CASSFETDTGNYEQFF. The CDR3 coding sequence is TGTGCCAGCAGCTTTGAAACAGATACGGGGAATTATGAGCAGTTCTTC.

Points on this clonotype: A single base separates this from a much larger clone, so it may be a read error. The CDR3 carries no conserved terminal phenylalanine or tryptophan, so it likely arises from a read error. CDR3 DNA sequence: TGTGCCAGCAGCGTGTCGGGACTAGTCTACGAGCAGTACCTC. This encodes CASSVSGLVYEQYL. This chain connects TRBV9 to TRBJ2-7; 8 bases are a match to TRBD2. CDR1 and CDR2 (germline): SGDLS, YYNGEE. V dropped 2 bases and J dropped 3; count of bases not matched to a gene: 4. The CDR3 loop spans 14 amino acids.

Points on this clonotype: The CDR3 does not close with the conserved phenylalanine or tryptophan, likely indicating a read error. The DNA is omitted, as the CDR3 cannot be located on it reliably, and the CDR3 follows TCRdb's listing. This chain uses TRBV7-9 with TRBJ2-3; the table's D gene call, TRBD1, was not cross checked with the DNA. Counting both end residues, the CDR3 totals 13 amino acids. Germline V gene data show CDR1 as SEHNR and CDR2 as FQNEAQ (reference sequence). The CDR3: CASSEGGRDTPNV.